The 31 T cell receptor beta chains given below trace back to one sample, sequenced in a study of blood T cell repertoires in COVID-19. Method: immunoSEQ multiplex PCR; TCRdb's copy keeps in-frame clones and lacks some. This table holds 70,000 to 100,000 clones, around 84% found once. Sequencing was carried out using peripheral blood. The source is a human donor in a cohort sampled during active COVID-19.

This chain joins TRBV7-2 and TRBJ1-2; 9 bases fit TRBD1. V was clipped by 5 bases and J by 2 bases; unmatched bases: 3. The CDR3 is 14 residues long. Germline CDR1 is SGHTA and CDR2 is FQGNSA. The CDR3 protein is CASSLGQGNYGYTF. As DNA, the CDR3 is TGTGCCAGCAGCCTGGGACAGGGAAACTATGGCTACACCTTC.

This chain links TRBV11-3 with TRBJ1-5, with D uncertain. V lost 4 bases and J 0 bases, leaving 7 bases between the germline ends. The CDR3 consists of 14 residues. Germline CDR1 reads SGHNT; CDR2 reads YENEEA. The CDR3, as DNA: TGTGCCAGCAGCTATGGACTTAGCAATCAGCCCCAGCATTTT. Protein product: CASSYGLSNQPQHF.

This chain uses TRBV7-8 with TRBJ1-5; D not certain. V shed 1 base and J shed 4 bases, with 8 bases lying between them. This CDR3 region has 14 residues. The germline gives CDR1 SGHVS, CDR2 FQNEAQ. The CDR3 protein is CASSLVPGNQPQHF. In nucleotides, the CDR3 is TGTGCCAGCAGCTTAGTCCCGGGGAATCAGCCCCAGCATTTT.

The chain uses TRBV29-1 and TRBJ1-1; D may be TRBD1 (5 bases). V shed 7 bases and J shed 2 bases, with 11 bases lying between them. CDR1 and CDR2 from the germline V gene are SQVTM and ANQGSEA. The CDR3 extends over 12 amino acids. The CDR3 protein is CSARQLNTEAFF. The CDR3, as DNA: TGCAGCGCTAGACAGCTTAACACTGAAGCTTTCTTT.

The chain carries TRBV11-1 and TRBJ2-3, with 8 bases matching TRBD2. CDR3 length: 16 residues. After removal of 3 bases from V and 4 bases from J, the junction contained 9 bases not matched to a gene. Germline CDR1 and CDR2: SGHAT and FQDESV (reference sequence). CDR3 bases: TGTGCCAGCAGCTTGGGGACTAGTCTTTATGCAGATACGCAGTATTTT. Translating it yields CASSLGTSLYADTQYF. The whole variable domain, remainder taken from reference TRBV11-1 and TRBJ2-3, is EAEVAQSPRYKITEKSQAVAFWCDPISGHATLYWYRQILGQGPELLVQFQDESVVDDSQLPKDRFSAERLKGVDSTLKIQPAELGDSAMYLCASSLGTSLYADTQYFGPGTRLTVL.

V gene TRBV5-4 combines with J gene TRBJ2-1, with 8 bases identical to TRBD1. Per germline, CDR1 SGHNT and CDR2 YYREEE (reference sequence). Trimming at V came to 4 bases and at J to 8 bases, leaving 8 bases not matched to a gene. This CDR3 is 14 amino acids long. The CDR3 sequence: CASSGGQVTDEQFF. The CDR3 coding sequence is TGTGCCAGCAGCGGGGGACAGGTTACGGATGAGCAGTTCTTC.

In DNA form, the CDR3 reads TGTGCCAGCAGTCGGGACAGAACCTACGAGCAGTACTTC. As protein: CASSRDRTYEQYF. The rearrangement joins TRBV5-4 to TRBJ2-7; 7 nucleotides line up with TRBD1. Germline V gene data show CDR1 as SGHNT and CDR2 as YYREEE (reference sequence). After removal of 5 bases from V and 2 bases from J, the junction contained 4 bases not matched to a gene. The CDR3 loop spans 13 amino acids.

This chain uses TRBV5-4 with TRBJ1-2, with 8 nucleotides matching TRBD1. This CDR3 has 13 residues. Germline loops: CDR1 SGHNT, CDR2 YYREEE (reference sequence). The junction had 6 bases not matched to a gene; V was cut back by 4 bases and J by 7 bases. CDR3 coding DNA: TGTGCCAGCAGCCTCCAGGGGGCGAGTGGCTACACCTTC. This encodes CASSLQGASGYTF.

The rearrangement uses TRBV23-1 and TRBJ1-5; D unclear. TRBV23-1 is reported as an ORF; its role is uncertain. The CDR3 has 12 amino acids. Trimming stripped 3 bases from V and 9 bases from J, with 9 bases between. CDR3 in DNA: TGCGCCAGCAGTCACCCCGGTTTGCCCCAGCATTTT. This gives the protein CASSHPGLPQHF.

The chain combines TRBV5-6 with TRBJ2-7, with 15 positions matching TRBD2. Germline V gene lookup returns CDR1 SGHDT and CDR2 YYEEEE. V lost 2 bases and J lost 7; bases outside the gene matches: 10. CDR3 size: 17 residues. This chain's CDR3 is CASSLRTSGRARGEQYF. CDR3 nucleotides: TGTGCCAGCAGCTTACGGACTAGCGGGAGGGCCAGGGGAGAGCAGTACTTC. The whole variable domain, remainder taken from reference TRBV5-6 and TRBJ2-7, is DAGVTQSPTHLIKTRGQQVTLRCSPKSGHDTVSWYQQALGQGPQFIFQYYEEEERQRGNFPDRFSGHQFPNYSSELNVNALLLGDSALYLCASSLRTSGRARGEQYFGPGTRLTVT.

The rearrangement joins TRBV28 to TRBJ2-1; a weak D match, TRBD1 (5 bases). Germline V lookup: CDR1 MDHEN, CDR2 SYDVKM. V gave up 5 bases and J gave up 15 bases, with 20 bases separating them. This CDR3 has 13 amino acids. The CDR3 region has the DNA TGTGCCAGCAGTGAAGCAGTTCAGGGAAAGGGGTTCTTC. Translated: CASSEAVQGKGFF.

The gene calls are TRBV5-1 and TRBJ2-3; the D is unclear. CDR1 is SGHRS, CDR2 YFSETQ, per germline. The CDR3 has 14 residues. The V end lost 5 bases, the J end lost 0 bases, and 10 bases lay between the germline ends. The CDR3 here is CASSFLPSTDTQYF. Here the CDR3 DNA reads TGCGCCAGCAGTTTTCTACCGAGCACAGATACGCAGTATTTT.

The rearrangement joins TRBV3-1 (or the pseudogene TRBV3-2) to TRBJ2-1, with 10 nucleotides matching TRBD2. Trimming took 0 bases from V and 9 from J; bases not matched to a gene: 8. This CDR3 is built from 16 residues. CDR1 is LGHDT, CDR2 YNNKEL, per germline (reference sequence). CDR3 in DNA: TGTGCCAGCAGCCAAGATTTGGCTAGCGGGAGCGTTGAGCAGTTCTTC. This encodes CASSQDLASGSVEQFF.

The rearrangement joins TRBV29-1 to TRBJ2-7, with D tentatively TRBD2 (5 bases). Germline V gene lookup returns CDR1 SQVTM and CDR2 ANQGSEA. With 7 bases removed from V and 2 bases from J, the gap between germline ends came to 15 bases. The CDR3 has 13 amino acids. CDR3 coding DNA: TGCAGCGCCTTGGACGACGGGACCTACGAGCAGTACTTC. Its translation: CSALDDGTYEQYF.

The DNA of the CDR3 is TGTGCCAGCAGACGGGACAGGGGCACAGATACGCAGTATTTT. It codes for CASRRDRGTDTQYF. The chain employs TRBV11-3 and TRBJ2-3; 9 bases agree with TRBD1. The CDR3 runs 14 residues. CDR1 and CDR2 from the germline V gene are SGHNT and YENEEA. The V gene end was trimmed by 6 bases and the J gene end by 1 base; junction bases not matched to a gene: 2.

The CDR3 protein is CASSLWLAGGEQYF. In nucleotides, the CDR3 is TGTGCCAGCAGCTTATGGCTAGCGGGAGGCGAGCAGTACTTC. V is TRBV7-2 and J is TRBJ2-7, with 11 bases lining up with TRBD2. Germline trimming cut 2 bases from V and 6 bases from J; bases unmatched to any gene: 3. The CDR3 is 14 amino acids. CDR1 is SGHTA and CDR2 is FQGNSA in the germline V gene.

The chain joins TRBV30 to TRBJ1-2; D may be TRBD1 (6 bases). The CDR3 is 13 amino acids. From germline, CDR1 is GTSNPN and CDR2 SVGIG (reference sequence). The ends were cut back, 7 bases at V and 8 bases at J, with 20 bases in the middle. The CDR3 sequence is CASVGDKRGGYTF. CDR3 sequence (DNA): TGTGCCTCGGTAGGGGACAAAAGGGGGGGCTACACCTTC.

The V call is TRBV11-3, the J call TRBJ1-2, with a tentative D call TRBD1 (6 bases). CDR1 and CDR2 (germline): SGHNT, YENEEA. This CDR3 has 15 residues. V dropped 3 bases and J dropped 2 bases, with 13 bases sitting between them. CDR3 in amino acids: CASSLRGDKNYGYTF. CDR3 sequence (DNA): TGTGCCAGCAGCTTGAGAGGGGACAAGAACTATGGCTACACCTTC.

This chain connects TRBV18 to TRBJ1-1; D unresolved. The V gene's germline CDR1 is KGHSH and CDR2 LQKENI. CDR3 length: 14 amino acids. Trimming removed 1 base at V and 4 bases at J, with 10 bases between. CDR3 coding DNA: TGTGCCAGCTCACCACAAAACGCGGGCACTGAAGCTTTCTTT. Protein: CASSPQNAGTEAFF.

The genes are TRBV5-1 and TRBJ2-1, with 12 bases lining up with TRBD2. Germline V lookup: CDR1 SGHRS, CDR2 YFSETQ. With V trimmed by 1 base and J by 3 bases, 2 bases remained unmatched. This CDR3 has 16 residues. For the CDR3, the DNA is TGCGCCAGCAGCTTGCAACTAGCGGGAGGCTACAATGAGCAGTTCTTC. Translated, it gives CASSLQLAGGYNEQFF.

This CDR3 reads CASSLGVSGVTYEQYF. CDR3 sequence (DNA): TGTGCCAGCAGCTTAGGGGTTAGCGGGGTTACCTACGAGCAGTACTTC. The J gene is TRBJ2-7, the V gene TRBV11-2; 8 positions agree with TRBD2. The length of the CDR3 is 16 residues. Losses at the gene ends were 1 base for V and 2 bases for J; bases not matched to a gene: 7. Germline V gene data show CDR1 as SGHAT and CDR2 as FQNNGV.

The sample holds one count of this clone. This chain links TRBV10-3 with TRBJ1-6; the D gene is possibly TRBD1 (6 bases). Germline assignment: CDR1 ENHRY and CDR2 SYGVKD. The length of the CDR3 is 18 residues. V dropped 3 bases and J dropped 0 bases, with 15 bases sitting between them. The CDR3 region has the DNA TGTGCCATCAGTGAATCAAGCCAGGGGAGCTCCTATAATTCACCCCTCCACTTT. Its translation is CAISESSQGSSYNSPLHF.

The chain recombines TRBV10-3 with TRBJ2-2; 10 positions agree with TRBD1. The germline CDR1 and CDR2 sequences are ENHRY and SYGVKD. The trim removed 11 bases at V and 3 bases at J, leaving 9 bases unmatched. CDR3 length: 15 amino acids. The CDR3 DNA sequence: TGTGCCTATCGGAGGGGGACAGGGGACACCGGGGAGCTGTTTTTT. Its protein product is CAYRRGTGDTGELFF.

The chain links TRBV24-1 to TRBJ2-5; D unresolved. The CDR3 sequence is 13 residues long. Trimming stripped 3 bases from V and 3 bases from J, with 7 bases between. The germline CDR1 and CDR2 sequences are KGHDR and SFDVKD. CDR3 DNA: TGTGCCACCAGTGATGGCCCCGAAGAGACCCAGTACTTC. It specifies CATSDGPEETQYF.

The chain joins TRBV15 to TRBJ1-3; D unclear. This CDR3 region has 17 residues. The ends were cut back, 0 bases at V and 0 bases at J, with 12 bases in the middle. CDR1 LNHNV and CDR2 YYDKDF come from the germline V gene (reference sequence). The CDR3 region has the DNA TGTGCCACCAGCAGAGATCGTAGTTCCTACTCTGGAAACACCATATATTTT. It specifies CATSRDRSSYSGNTIYF.

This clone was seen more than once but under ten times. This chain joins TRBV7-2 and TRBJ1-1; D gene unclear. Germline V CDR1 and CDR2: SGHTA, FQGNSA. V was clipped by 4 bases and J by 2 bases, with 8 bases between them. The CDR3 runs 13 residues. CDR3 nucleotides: TGTGCCAGCAGCTACCTTCTAAACACTGAAGCTTTCTTT. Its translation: CASSYLLNTEAFF. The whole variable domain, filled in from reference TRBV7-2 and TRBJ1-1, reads GAGVSQSPSNKVTEKGKDVELRCDPISGHTALYWYRQSLGQGLEFLIYFQGNSAPDKSGLPSDRFSAERTGGSVSTLTIQRTQQEDSAVYLCASSYLLNTEAFFGQGTRLTVV.

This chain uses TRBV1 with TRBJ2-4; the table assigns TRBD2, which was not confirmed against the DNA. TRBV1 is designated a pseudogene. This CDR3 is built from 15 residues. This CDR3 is CTSSQGGGRSNIQYF. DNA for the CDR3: TGCACCAGCAGCCAAGGGGGGGGCAGGTCGAACATTCAGTACTTC.

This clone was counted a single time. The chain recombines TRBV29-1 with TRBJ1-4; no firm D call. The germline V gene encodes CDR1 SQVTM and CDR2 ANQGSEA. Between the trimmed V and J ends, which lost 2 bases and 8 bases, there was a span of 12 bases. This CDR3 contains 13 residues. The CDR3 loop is CSVETLSGEKLFF. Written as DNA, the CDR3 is TGCAGCGTTGAAACCCTCAGCGGGGAAAAACTGTTTTTT.

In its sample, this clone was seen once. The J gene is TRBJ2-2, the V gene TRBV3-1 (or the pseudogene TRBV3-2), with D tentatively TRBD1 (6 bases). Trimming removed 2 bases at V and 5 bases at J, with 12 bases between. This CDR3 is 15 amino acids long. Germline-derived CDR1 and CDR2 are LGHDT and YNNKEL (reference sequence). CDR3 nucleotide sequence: TGTGCCAGCAGCCAAACAGGGATGGAAACCGGGGAGCTGTTTTTT. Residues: CASSQTGMETGELFF.

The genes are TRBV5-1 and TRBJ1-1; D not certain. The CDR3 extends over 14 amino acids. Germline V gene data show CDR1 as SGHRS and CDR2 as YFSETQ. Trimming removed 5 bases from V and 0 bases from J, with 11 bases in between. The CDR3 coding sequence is TGCGCCAGCAGTTTTTCCATCATGAACACTGAAGCTTTCTTT. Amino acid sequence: CASSFSIMNTEAFF.

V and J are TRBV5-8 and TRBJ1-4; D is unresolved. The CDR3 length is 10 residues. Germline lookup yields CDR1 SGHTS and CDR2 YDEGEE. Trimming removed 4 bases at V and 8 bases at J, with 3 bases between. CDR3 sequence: CASSEEKLFF. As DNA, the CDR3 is TGTGCCAGCAGCGAGGAAAAACTGTTTTTT.